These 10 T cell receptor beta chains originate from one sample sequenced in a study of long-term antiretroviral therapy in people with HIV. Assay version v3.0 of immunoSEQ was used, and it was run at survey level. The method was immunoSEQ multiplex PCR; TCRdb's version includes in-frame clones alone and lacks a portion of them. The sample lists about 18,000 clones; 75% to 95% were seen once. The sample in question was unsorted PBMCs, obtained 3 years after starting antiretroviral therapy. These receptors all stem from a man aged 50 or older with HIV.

The CDR3 sequence: CASSLRAGDSNQPQHF. DNA of the CDR3: TGTGCCAGCAGCCTCCGGGCCGGGGACAGCAATCAGCCCCAGCATTTT. The chain is built from TRBV7-2 and TRBJ1-5; D is possibly TRBD1 (5 bases). From germline, CDR1 is SGHTA and CDR2 FQGNSA. This CDR3 is 16 amino acids long. V was trimmed by 5 bases and J by 1 base, leaving 15 bases between them.

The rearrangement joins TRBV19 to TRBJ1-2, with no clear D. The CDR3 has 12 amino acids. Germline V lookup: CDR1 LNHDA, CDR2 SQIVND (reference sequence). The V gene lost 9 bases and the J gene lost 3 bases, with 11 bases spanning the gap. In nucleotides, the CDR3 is TGTGCCAGCACGGGCTCTCACTATGGCTACACCTTC. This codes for CASTGSHYGYTF. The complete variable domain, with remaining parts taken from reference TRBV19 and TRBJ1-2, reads DGGITQSPKYLFRKEGQNVTLSCEQNLNHDAMYWYRQDPGQGLRLIYYSQIVNDFQKGDIAEGYSVSREKKESFPLTVTSAQKNPTAFYLCASTGSHYGYTFGSGTRLTVV.

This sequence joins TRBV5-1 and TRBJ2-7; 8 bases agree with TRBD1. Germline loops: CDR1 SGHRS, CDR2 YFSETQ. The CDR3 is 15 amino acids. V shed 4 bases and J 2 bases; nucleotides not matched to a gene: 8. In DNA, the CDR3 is TGCGCCAGCAGCCAAGGCCCGGGACAGGCCTACGAGCAGTACTTC. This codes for CASSQGPGQAYEQYF.

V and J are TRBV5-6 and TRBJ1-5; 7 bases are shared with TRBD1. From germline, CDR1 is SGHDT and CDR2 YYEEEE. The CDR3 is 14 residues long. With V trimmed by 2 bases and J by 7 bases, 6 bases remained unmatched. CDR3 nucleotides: TGTGCCAGCAGCTTCAGGGGGGGGGCACAGCCCCAGCATTTT. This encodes CASSFRGGAQPQHF.

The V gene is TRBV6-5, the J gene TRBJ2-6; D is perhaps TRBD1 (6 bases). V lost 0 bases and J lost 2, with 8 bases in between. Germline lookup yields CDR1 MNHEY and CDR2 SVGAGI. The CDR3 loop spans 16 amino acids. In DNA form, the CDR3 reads TGTGCCAGCAGTTACTCGGGGGCAACTGGGGCCAACGTCCTGACTTTC. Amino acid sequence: CASSYSGATGANVLTF.

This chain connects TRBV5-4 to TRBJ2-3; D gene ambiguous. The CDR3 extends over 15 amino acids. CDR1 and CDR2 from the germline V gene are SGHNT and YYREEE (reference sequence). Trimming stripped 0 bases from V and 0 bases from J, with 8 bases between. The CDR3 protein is CASSLGSSSTDTQYF. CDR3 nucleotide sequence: TGTGCCAGCAGCTTGGGCAGTAGTAGCACAGATACGCAGTATTTT.

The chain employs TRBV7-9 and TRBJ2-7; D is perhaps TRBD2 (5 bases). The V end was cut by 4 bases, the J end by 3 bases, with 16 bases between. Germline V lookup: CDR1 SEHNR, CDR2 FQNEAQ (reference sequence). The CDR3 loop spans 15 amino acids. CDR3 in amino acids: CASSYAGGAGYEQYF. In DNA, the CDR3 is TGTGCCAGCAGCTACGCCGGTGGCGCGGGCTACGAGCAGTACTTC.

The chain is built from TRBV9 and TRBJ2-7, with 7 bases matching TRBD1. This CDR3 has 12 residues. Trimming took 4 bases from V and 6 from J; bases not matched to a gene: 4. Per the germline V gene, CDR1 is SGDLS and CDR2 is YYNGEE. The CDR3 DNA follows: TGTGCCAGCAGCCCCTACAGGGGCGAGCAGTACTTC. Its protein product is CASSPYRGEQYF.

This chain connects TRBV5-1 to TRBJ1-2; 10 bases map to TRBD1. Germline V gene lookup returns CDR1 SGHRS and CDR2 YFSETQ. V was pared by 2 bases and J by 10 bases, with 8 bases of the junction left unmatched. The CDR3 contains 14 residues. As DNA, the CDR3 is TGCGCCAGCAGCTTTACCGGGACAGGGGACATCTACACCTTC. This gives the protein CASSFTGTGDIYTF.

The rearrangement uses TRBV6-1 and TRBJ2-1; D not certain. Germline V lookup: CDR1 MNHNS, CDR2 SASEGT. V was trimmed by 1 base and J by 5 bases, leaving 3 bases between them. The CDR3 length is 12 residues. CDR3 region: CASSEVNNEQFF. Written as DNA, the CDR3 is TGTGCCAGCAGTGAAGTGAACAATGAGCAGTTCTTC.